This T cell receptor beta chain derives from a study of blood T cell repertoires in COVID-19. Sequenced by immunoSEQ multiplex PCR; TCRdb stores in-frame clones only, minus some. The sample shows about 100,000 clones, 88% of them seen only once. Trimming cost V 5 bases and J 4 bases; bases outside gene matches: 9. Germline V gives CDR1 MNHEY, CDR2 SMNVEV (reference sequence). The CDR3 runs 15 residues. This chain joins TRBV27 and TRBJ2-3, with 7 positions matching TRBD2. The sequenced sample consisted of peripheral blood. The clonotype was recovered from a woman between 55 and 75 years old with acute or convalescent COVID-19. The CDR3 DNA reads TGTGCCAGCAGTCAACGAGCGGGGAGGGCAGATACGCAGTATTTT. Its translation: CASSQRAGRADTQYF.